This T cell receptor beta chain was documented in a study of cytomegalovirus exposure and HLA in healthy donors. At the level of the study: An earlier analysis identified 95 million to 120 million unique TCR beta sequences in about 180 million T cells. Study-wide results and caveats: A later analysis associated some 16,000 TCR beta sequences with HLA alleles at a 0.05 false discovery rate. The authors later linked a missense DCLRE1C variant to TCR beta V- and J-gene trimming. Productive rates of about 90% or about 30% were seen for most TCR beta V segments in an earlier analysis.

A word on this clone: Its antigen is not identified.

CDR1 LNHDA and CDR2 SQIVND come from the germline V gene (reference sequence). Deletions cut 3 bases from V and 0 bases from J, with 7 bases between. CDR3 length: 14 amino acids. PCR employed 60 Vbeta and 13 Jbeta primers. The table came from immunoSEQ multiplex PCR; TCRdb's copy has only in-frame clones and leaves some out. The sample consists of around 140,000 clones, roughly 80% of them appearing once. The V call is TRBV19, the J call TRBJ2-3; D remains ambiguous. What was sequenced was PBMCs. The receptor's source is a male donor in good health and CMV-seronegative. The CDR3 DNA reads as TGTGCCAGTAGTATGACTTCTAGCACAGATACGCAGTATTTT. Translation gives CASSMTSSTDTQYF.